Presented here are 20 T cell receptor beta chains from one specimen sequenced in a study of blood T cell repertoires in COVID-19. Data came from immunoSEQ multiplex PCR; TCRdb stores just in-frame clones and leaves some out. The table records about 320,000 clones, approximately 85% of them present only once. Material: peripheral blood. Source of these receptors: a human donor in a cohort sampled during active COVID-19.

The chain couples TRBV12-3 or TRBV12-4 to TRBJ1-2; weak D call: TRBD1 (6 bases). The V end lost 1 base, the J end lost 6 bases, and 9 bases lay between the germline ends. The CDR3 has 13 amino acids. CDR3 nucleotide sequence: TGTGCCAGCAGTTTAGGGGCAGGGGATGGCTACACCTTC. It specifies CASSLGAGDGYTF.

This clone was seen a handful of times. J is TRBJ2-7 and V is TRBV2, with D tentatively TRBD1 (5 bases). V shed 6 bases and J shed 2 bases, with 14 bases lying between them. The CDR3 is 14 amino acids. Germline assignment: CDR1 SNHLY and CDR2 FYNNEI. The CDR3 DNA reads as TGTGCCAGCAGGTTAAACAGGCTCCCCTACGAGCAGTACTTC. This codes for CASRLNRLPYEQYF. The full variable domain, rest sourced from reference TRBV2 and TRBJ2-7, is EPEVTQTPSHQVTQMGQEVILRCVPISNHLYFYWYRQILGQKVEFLVSFYNNEISEKSEIFDDQFSVERPDGSNFTLKIRSTKLEDSAMYFCASRLNRLPYEQYFGPGTRLTVT.

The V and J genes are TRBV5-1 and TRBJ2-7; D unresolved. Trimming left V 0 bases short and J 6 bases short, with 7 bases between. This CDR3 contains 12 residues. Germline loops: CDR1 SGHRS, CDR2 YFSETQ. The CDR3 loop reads CASSLALGEQYF. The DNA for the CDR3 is TGCGCCAGCAGCTTGGCCCTAGGCGAGCAGTACTTC.

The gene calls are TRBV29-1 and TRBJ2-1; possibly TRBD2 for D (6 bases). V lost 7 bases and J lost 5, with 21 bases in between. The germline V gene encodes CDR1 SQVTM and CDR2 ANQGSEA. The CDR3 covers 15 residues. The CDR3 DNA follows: TGCAGCGGGGCGGACGGAGGGGATTGGGACAATGAGCAGTTCTTC. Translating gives CSGADGGDWDNEQFF.

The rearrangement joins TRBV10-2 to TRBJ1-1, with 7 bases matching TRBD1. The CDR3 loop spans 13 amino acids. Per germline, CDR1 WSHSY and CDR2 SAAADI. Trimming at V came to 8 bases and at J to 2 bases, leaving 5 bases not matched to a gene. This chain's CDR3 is CASGRGFNTEAFF. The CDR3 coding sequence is TGCGCCAGCGGCAGGGGGTTTAACACTGAAGCTTTCTTT.

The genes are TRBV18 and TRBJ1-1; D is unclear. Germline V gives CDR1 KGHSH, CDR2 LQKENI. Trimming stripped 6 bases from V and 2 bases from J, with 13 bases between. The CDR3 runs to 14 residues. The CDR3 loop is CASSFTGDNTEAFF. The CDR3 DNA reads TGTGCCAGCTCTTTTACCGGAGACAACACTGAAGCTTTCTTT.

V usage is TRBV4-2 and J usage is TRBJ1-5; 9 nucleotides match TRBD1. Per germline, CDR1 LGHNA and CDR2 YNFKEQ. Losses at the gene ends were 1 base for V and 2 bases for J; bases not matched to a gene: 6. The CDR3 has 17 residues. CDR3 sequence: CASSQGDRASGNQPQHF. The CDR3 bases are TGTGCCAGCAGCCAAGGGGACAGGGCCTCTGGCAATCAGCCCCAGCATTTT.

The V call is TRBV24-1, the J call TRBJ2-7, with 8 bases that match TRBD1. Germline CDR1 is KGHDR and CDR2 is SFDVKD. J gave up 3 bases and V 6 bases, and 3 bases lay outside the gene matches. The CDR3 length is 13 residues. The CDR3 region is CATSLGQGYEQYF. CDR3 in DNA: TGTGCCACCAGTTTAGGACAGGGCTACGAGCAGTACTTC.

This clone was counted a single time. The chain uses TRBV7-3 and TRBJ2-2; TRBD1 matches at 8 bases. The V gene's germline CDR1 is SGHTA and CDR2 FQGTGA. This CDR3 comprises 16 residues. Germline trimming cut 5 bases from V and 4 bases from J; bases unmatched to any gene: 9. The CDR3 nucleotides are TGTGCCAGCAGCCCGAGGACAGGGAAGGGCACCGGGGAGCTGTTTTTT. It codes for CASSPRTGKGTGELFF.

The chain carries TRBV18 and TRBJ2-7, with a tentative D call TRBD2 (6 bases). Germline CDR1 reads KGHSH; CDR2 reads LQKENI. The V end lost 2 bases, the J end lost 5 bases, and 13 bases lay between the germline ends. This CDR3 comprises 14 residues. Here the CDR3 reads CASSPDLRGDEQYF. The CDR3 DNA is TGTGCCAGCTCACCAGATTTGCGGGGAGACGAGCAGTACTTC.

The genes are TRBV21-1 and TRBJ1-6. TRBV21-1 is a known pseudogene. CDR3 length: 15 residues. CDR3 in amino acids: CASSKGGYLSSPLHF. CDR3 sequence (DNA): TGTGCCAGCAGCAAGGGGGGGTACCTGTCTTCACCCCTCCACTTT.

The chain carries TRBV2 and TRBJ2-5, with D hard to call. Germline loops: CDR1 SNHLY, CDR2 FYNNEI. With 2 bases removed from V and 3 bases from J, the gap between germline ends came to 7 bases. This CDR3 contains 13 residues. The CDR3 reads CASSESEKETQYF. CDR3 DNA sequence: TGTGCCAGCAGTGAATCAGAAAAAGAGACCCAGTACTTC.

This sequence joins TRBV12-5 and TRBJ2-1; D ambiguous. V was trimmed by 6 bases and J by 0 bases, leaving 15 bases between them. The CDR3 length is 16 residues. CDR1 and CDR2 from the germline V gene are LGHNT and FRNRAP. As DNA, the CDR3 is TGTGCTAGTGGAAAACAAAACTGGAGCTCCTACAATGAGCAGTTCTTC. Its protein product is CASGKQNWSSYNEQFF.

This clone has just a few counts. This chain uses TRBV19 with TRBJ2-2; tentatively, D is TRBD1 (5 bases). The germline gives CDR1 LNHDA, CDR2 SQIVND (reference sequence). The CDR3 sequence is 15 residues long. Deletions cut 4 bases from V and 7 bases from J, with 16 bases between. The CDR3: CASSNLRQFVGELFF. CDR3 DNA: TGTGCCAGTAGTAATCTTCGACAGTTCGTCGGGGAGCTGTTTTTT.

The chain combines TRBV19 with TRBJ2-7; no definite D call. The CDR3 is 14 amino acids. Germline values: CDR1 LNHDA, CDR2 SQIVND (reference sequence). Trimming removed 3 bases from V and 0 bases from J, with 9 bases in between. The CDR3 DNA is TGTGCCAGTAGTATCTCAGGAACCTCCTACGAGCAGTACTTC. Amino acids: CASSISGTSYEQYF.

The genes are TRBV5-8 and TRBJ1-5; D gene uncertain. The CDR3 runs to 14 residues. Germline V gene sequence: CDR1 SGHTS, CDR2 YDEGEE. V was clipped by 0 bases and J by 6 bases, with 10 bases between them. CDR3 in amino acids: CASSLVGSSQPQHF. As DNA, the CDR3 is TGTGCCAGCAGCTTGGTGGGCTCGTCTCAGCCCCAGCATTTT.

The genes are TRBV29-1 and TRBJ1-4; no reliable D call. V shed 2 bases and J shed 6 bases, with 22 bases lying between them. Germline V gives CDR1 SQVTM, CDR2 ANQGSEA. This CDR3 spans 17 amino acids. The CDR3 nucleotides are TGCAGCGTTGAAACCGGAGGGCCTGCCTTGGGGTATGAAAAACTGTTTTTT. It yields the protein CSVETGGPALGYEKLFF.

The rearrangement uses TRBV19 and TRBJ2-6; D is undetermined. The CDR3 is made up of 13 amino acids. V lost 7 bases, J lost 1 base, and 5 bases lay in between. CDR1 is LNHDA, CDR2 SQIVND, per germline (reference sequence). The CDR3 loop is CASTLSGANVLTF. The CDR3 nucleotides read TGTGCCAGTACCCTATCTGGGGCCAACGTCCTGACTTTC.

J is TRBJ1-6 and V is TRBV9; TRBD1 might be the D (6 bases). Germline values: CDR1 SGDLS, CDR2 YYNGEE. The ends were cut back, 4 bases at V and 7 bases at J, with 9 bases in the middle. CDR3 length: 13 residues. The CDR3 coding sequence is TGTGCCAGCAGCTCGCAGGGGAATTCACCCCTCCACTTT. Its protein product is CASSSQGNSPLHF.

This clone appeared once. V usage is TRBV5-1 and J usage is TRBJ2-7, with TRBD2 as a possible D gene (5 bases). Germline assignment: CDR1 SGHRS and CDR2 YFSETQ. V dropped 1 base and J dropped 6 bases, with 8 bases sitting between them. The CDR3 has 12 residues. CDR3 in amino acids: CASSLKGSEQYF. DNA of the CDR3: TGCGCCAGCAGCTTGAAAGGGAGCGAGCAGTACTTC.